One T cell receptor beta chain is described in this entry. The V gene's germline CDR1 is SNHLY and CDR2 FYNNEI. The CDR3 is 17 amino acids. V trimming: 2 bases; J trimming: 7 bases; junction bases outside the gene matches: 14. These data belong to a study of chemoradiotherapy in HPV16-positive cancers. Study context: Candidate HPV-specific clones and shared TCR motifs came from two HPV16-positive patients.

Generated by immunoSEQ multiplex PCR, the TCRdb table keeps only in-frame clones and is missing some. The sample lists roughly 1,900 clones; about 96% were seen once. The TCR originated in a human donor with HPV-associated anogenital cancer. The sequences come from tumor tissue, collected from a patient who underwent chemoradiotherapy. The chain joins TRBV2 to TRBJ2-1; 7 nucleotides line up with TRBD1. The chain's CDR3 is CASSELSPHDRDNEQFF. The CDR3 DNA sequence: TGTGCCAGCAGTGAACTATCGCCCCACGACAGGGATAATGAGCAGTTCTTC. Combining the CDR3 with reference TRBV2 and TRBJ2-1 gives the whole variable domain EPEVTQTPSHQVTQMGQEVILRCVPISNHLYFYWYRQILGQKVEFLVSFYNNEISEKSEIFDDQFSVERPDGSNFTLKIRSTKLEDSAMYFCASSELSPHDRDNEQFFGPGTRLTVL.